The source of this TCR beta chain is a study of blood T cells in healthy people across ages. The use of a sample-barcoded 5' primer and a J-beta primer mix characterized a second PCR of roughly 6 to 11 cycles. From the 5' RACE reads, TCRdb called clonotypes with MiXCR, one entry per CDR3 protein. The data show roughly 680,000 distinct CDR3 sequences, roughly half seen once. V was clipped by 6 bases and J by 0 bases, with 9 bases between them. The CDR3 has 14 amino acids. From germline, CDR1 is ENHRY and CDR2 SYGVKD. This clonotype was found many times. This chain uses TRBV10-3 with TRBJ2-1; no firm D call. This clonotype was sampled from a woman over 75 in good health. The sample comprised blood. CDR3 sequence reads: CAIREDTSYNEQFF. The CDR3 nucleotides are TGTGCCATCAGGGAAGACACCTCCTACAATGAGCAGTTCTTC.